This note documents a single TCR beta chain sequence. No antigen is known for it. The CDR3 has 15 residues. The trim removed 5 bases at V and 0 bases at J, leaving 5 bases unmatched. The germline V gene encodes CDR1 SGHVS and CDR2 FQNEAQ. This entry is derived from a study of neoadjuvant anti-PD-1 for oral cavity cancer. General study findings and limits: Higher pretreatment blood Treg/Th17 ratios correlated with higher pretreatment blood and lower post-treatment tumor TCRbeta clonality.

The method was immunoSEQ multiplex PCR; TCRdb's version includes in-frame clones alone and lacks a portion of them. The data contain just under 70,000 clones, 70% to 90% of them singletons. The time point here: after neoadjuvant nivolumab, at surgical resection. The specimen was PBMCs, collected after nivolumab (anti-PD-1) treatment. The clonotype originates from a person aged 35 to 85 with oral cavity squamous cell carcinoma. V gene TRBV7-8 combines with J gene TRBJ2-7, with 9 bases aligning to TRBD1. The CDR3 bases are TGTGCCAGCAGCCAGCGGGACAGGGTCTCCTACGAGCAGTACTTC. Protein product: CASSQRDRVSYEQYF.